This record looks at one T cell receptor (beta chain) sequence and its context. The antigen remains undetermined. The data derive from a study of T cells in Graves' hyperthyroidism and ophthalmopathy. Regions amplified from RNA transcripts were the TCR beta CDR3 regions. The HTBI primer set drove a first-round RT-PCR of the TCR CDR3. Using its own MiXCR run on the multiplex PCR reads, TCRdb lists one record per CDR3 protein. In the table there are around 420,000 distinct CDR3 sequences, around 14% of which are singletons. Study-level points and caveats: Most expanded thyroid clonotypes above 0.001 recurred in blood.

Trimming cost V 4 bases and J 6 bases, with 9 bases left between them. The CDR3 sequence is 13 residues long. Germline CDR1 reads SGHTA; CDR2 reads FQGNSA. The hyperthyroidism patients had all been newly diagnosed, and their disease duration was under 2 months. Their ages ranged from 18 to 65 years. The chain employs TRBV7-2 and TRBJ2-2; D gene ambiguous. The receptor was isolated from a woman younger than 35 with Graves' hyperthyroidism. Sample: blood. The CDR3 protein is CASSSGPPGELFF. The CDR3 nucleotides are TGTGCCAGCAGCTCAGGTCCGCCCGGGGAGCTGTTTTTT.